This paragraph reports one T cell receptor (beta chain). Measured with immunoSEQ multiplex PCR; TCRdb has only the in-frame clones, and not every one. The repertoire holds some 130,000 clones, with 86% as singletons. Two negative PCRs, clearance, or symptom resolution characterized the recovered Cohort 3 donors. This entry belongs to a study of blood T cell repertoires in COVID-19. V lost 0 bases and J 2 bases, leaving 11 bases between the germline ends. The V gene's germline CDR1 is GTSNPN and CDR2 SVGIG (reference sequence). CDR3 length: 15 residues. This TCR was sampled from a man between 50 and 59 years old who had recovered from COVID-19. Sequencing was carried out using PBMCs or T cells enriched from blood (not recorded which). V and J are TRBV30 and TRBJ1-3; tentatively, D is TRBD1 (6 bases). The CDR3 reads CAWSVNRVTGNTIYF. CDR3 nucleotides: TGTGCCTGGAGTGTGAACAGGGTTACTGGAAACACCATATATTTT.